Here is one T cell receptor beta chain with its context. Its specificity is unknown. The data stem from a study of T-cell reconstitution after alpha-beta-depleted transplantation in children. General observations from the study: Certain patients had high TCRbeta diversity at day 60, and it came from recipient T cells and thymic progenitors that survived. Where alpha-beta T cells came from about two months after transplant was reportedly several hundred expanded graft clones. One year post-transplant, T-cell counts and diversity were largely derived from T cells produced anew.

Unique molecular identifiers were incorporated when the TCRbeta library was constructed. TCRdb independently ran MiXCR on the PCR reads; one entry per CDR3 protein. The data hold about a million distinct CDR3 sequences, with 25% to 35% observed a single time. The TCR sequence derives from a boy under two years old who had a stem cell transplant for SCID, so the T cells may come from the graft donor. The material was PBMCs, mostly from graft donor cells, obtained 360 days after TCRalphabeta/CD19-depleted stem cell transplant.

The DNA of the CDR3 is TGCGCCAGCAGCCAATTATGGACAGGGAACACTGAAGCTTTCTTT. Its translation: CASSQLWTGNTEAFF. The chain couples TRBV4-1 to TRBJ1-1; TRBD1 matches 7 bases. V lost 2 bases, J lost 1 base, and 4 bases stayed unmatched. Germline V gene data show CDR1 as MGHRA and CDR2 as YSYEKL. The CDR3 loop spans 15 amino acids.